Listed below are T cell receptor beta chains from one sample, sequenced in a study of breast tumors, draining lymph nodes, adjacent tissues. TCRdb ran MiXCR on the multiplex PCR reads and lists one entry per CDR3 protein. This sample has 290,000 or so distinct CDR3 sequences, with 30% found just once. Sequenced material: axillary lymph node tissue. The source is a female donor with breast cancer. Some clones in this sample may be carry-over from other donors' samples. Both conserved end residues are part of each CDR3. A D gene is named only where the DNA matches it firmly. Not every row has a clone size; where given, it reads once, few, many or a size class.

>many|TRBD2|TRBJ2-1|TRBV20-1
TGCAGTGCTAGCCGGGACTACAACAATGAGCAGTTCTTC
CSASRDYNNEQFF
>once|-|TRBJ2-3|TRBV24-1
TGTGCCACGTCGGTCGGGAGCACAGGTACGCAATATTTT
CATSVGSTGTQYF
>many|-|TRBJ2-3|TRBV10-2
TGCGCCAGTTTAGCGGTACGAGGGGCTGGCGGACGGGCAGATACGCAGTATTTT
CASLAVRGAGGRADTQYF
>-|-|TRBJ2-2|TRBV12-3/TRBV12-4
TGTGCCAGCAGCGAGACCGCAGGCGGGGAGCTGTTTTTT
CASSETAGGELFF
>-|TRBD2|TRBJ2-1|TRBV5-4
TGTGCCAGCAGTTTGCCGGGACCAGCGGGATACAATGAGCAGTTCTTC
CASSLPGPAGYNEQFF
>few|TRBD2|TRBJ2-5|TRBV3-1
TGTGCCAGCACCCTAGCGGGAGAGACCCAGTACTTC
CASTLAGETQYF
>many|-|TRBJ2-2|TRBV19
TGTGCCAGTAGTACACATCTACGGGCAACGAACACCGGGGAGCTGTTTTTT
CASSTHLRATNTGELFF
>many|-|TRBJ2-3|TRBV7-7
TGTGCTAGCAGCTTAGAGCCACATCCCGGGAGTACGCAGTATTTT
CASSLEPHPGSTQYF
>-|TRBD1|TRBJ1-1|TRBV29-1
TGCAGCGTTAGACAGGGTGTGACCACTGAAGCTTTCTTT
CSVRQGVTTEAFF
>many|-|TRBJ2-7|TRBV12-3/TRBV12-4
TGTGCCAGCAGTCCCATCGGACCCTACGAGCAGTACTTC
CASSPIGPYEQYF
>many|TRBD2|TRBJ2-1|TRBV20-1
TGCAGTGCTAGATCCTCTAGCGGGAGGGCTTTCGAGCAGTTCTTC
CSARSSSGRAFEQFF
>many|TRBD1|TRBJ2-5|TRBV7-9
TGTGCCAGCAGCTTAGTTGGGGGACAGGAAGAGACCCAGTACTTC
CASSLVGGQEETQYF
>many|-|TRBJ1-5|TRBV15
TGTGCCACCAGCAGATCCCCTCGCTGGGGGGCTAGCAATCAGCCCCAGCATTTT
CATSRSPRWGASNQPQHF
>many|TRBD1|TRBJ1-2|TRBV6-2/TRBV6-3
TGTGCCAGCAGTACGACAGGGAACTATGGCTACACCTTC
CASSTTGNYGYTF
>few|-|TRBJ1-4|TRBV30
TGTGCCTGGAGTGTAGAGGGGACACGCAACGGGAATGAAAAACTGTTTTTT
CAWSVEGTRNGNEKLFF
>many|-|TRBJ2-1|TRBV30
TGTGCCTGGAGTGTATTGAATGAGCAGTTCTTC
CAWSVLNEQFF
>-|TRBD2|TRBJ2-3|TRBV10-3
TGTGCCACCGTGCGCACCGGGACTAGCGCAGATACGCAGTATTTT
CATVRTGTSADTQYF
>many|TRBD1|TRBJ1-5|TRBV5-1
TGCGCCAGCAGCTTGTCAGGGGGCGGTCAGCCCCAGCATTTT
CASSLSGGGQPQHF
>-|TRBD2|TRBJ2-1|TRBV5-1
TGCGCCAGCAGCTTGGCCGGGGGGGGGGCGGTTCGCAATGAGCAGTTCTTC
CASSLAGGGAVRNEQFF
>-|TRBD1|TRBJ2-5|TRBV29-1
TGCAGCGCCGGAGGGACAGGGAAAGAGACCCAGTACTTC
CSAGGTGKETQYF
>-|TRBD1|TRBJ2-6|TRBV7-2
TGTGCCAGCAACAGGGGGCCTGGGGCCAACGTCCTGACTTTC
CASNRGPGANVLTF
>-|TRBD1|TRBJ2-7|TRBV11-3
TGTGCCAGCAGTCGGACAGGGGTTGACGAGCAGTACTTC
CASSRTGVDEQYF
>many|TRBD2|TRBJ2-5|TRBV10-2
TGCGCCAGCAGTGAGTCGGGGCTAGCGGGGGGTGAGACCCAGTACTTC
CASSESGLAGGETQYF
>many|TRBD2|TRBJ2-1|TRBV20-1
TGCAGTGCGCCGAGCGGGAGAGGCAATGAGCAGTTCTTC
CSAPSGRGNEQFF